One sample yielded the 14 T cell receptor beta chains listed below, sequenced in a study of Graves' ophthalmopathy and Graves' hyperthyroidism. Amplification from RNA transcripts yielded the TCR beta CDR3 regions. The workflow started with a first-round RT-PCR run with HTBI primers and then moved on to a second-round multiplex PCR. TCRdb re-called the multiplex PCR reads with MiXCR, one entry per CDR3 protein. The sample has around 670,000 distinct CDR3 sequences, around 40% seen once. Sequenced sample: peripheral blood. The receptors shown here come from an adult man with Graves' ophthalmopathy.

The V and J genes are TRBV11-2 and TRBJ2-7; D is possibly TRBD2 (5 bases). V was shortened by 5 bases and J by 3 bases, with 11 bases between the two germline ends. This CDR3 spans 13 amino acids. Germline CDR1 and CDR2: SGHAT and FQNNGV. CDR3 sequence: CASSPGIVYEQYF. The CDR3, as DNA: TGTGCCAGCAGCCCCGGGATAGTCTACGAGCAGTACTTC.

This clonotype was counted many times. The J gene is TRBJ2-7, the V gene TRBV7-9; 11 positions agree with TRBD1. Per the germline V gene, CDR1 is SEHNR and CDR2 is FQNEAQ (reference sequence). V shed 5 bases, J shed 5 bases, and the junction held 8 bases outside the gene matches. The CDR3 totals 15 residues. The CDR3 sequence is CASSLGRTGGNEQYF. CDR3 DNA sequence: TGTGCCAGCAGCCTCGGGAGGACAGGGGGCAACGAGCAGTACTTC.

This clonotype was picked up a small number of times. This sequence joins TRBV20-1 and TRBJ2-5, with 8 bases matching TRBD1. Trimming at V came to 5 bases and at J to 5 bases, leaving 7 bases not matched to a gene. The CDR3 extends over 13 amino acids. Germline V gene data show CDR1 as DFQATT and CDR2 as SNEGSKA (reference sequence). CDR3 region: CSAPRDRRETQYF. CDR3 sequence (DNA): TGCAGTGCTCCCCGGGACAGGCGGGAGACCCAGTACTTC.

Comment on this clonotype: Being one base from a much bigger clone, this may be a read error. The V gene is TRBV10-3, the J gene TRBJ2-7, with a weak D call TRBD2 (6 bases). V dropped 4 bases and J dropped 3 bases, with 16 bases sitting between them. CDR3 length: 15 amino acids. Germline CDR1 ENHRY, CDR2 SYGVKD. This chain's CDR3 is CAISGSGTYGYEQYF. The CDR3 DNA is TGTGCCATCAGTGGGTCGGGGACTTATGGCTACGAGCAGTACTTC.

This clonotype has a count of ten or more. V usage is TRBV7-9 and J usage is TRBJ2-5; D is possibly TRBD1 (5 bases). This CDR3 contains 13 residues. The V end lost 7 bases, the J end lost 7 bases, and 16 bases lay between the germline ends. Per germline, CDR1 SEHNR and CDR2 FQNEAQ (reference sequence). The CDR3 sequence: CASTVTVDWTQYF. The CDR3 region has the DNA TGTGCCAGCACCGTGACAGTGGATTGGACCCAGTACTTC.

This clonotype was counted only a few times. CDR3 amino acids: CASSAIQETQYF. DNA for the CDR3: TGTGCCAGCAGCGCGATCCAAGAGACCCAGTACTTC. V gene TRBV5-6 combines with J gene TRBJ2-5, with D unresolved. V dropped 4 bases and J dropped 1 base, with 5 bases sitting between them. The CDR3 length is 12 residues. Per germline, CDR1 SGHDT and CDR2 YYEEEE.

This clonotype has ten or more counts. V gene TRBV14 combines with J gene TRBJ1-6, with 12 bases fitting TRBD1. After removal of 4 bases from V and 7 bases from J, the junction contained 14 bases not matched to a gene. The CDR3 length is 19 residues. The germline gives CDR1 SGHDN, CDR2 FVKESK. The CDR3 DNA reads TGTGCCAGCAGCCGCGGGACAGGGGGCTTCAGAAGGACGAATTCACCCCTCCACTTT. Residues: CASSRGTGGFRRTNSPLHF. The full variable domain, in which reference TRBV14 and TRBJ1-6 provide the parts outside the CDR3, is EAGVTQFPSHSVIEKGQTVTLRCDPISGHDNLYWYRRVMGKEIKFLLHFVKESKQDESGMPNNRFLAERTGGTYSTLKVQPAELEDSGVYFCASSRGTGGFRRTNSPLHFGNGTRLTVT.

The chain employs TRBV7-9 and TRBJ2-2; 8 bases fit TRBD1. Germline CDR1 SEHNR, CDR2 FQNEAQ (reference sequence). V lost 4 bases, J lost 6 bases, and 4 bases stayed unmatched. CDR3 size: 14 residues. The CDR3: CASSSRTGPGELFF. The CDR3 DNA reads TGTGCCAGCAGCTCTAGGACAGGGCCCGGGGAGCTGTTTTTT.

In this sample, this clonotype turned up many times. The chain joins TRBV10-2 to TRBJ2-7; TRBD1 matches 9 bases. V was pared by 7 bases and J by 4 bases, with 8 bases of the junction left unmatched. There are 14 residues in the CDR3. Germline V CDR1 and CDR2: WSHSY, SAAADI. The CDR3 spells CASIPGTGQYEQYF. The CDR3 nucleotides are TGCGCCAGCATCCCTGGGACAGGGCAGTACGAGCAGTACTTC.

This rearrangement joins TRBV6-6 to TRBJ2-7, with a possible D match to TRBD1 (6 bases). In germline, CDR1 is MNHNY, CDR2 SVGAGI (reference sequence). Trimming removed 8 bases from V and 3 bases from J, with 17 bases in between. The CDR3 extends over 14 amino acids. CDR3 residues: CASQDAGEGYEQYF. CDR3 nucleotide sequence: TGTGCCAGCCAAGATGCAGGGGAAGGCTACGAGCAGTACTTC.

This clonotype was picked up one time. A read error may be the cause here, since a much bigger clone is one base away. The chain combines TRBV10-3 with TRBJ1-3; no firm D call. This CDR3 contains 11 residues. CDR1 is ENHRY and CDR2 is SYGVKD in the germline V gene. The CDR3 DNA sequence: TGTGCCACCCGTCTCGGAAACACCGTATATTTT. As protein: CATRLGNTVYF.

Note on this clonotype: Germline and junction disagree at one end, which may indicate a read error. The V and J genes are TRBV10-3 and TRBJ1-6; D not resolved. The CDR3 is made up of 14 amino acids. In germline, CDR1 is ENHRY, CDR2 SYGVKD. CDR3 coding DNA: TGTGCCAGCAGTGAAACTTTGCGGGATTCACCCCTCCACTTT. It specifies CASSETLRDSPLHF.

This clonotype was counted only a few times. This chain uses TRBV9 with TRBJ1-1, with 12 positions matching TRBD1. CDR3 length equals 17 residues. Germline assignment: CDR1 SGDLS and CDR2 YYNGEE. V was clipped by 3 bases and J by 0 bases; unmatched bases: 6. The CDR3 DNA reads TGTGCCAGCAGCGCCAGAGGGACAGGGGGCATGAACACTGAAGCTTTCTTT. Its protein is CASSARGTGGMNTEAFF.

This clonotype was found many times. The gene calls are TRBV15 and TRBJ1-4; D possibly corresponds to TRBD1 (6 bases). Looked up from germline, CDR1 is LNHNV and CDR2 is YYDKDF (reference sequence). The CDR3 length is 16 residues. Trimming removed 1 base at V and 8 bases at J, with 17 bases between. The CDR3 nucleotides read TGTGCCACCAGCAGAGGGGGACAAGGTTTATGGGAAAAACTGTTTTTT. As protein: CATSRGGQGLWEKLFF.